Below, 2 T cell receptor beta chains from the same sample are listed, as sequenced in a study of OX40 agonist ivuxolimab in advanced cancers. Some clones are missing from TCRdb's copy, which holds only in-frame ones; the method was immunoSEQ multiplex PCR. The table lists tens of thousands of clones, roughly nine tenths of them singletons. The sample was CD4+ or CD8+ T cells sorted from blood, taken in a trial of the OX40 agonist ivuxolimab. These receptors were taken from an adult with an advanced solid tumor such as melanoma, head and neck, liver or kidney cancer.

V and J are TRBV11-1 and TRBJ1-1; D is perhaps TRBD1 (6 bases). Germline assignment: CDR1 SGHAT and CDR2 FQDESV (reference sequence). CDR3 size: 13 residues. Trimming took off 4 bases at V and 6 bases at J, with 12 bases between the two ends. The CDR3 here is CASSSTGKAEAFF. The CDR3 DNA follows: TGTGCCAGCAGCTCAACAGGGAAGGCTGAAGCTTTCTTT.

This clone was seen more than once but under ten times. The rearrangement uses TRBV19 and TRBJ1-4; no reliable D call. The V gene's germline CDR1 is LNHDA and CDR2 SQIVND (reference sequence). The CDR3 is made up of 14 amino acids. V shed 3 bases and J shed 7 bases, with 12 bases lying between them. CDR3 sequence: CASSIPGGGEKLFF. CDR3 coding DNA: TGTGCCAGTAGTATCCCAGGTGGAGGTGAAAAACTGTTTTTT.